This paragraph covers one TCR beta chain sequence. The entry originates in a study of Tregs in tolerant kidney transplant recipients. Using immunoSEQ multiplex PCR, the repertoire was profiled, and TCRdb retains in-frame clones only, with some absent. Among about 240,000 clones listed, approximately 84% were seen once. This CDR3 region has 15 residues. Germline lookup yields CDR1 SGHAT and CDR2 FQNNGV. Trimming cost V 2 bases and J 5 bases, with 16 bases left between them. The source of this sequence is a human donor in good health. Sequencing input: CD4+ T cells from blood. This chain joins TRBV11-2 and TRBJ2-7, with D possibly matching TRBD1 (5 bases). CDR3 DNA: TGTGCCAGCAGCTTATTCCAGGGCTCGCGGAACGAGCAGTACTTC. Translation: CASSLFQGSRNEQYF.